The 21 T cell receptor beta chains below all came from one sample that was sequenced in a study of T-cell reconstitution after alpha-beta-depleted transplantation in children (dated by TCRdb to the mid-2010s). These TCRs' antigens remain unknown. Library preparation used PCR. For sequencing, an Illumina HiSeq 2500 was employed. TCR libraries were prepared with molecular barcoding, using unique molecular identifiers to normalize TCRbeta repertoire quantification. The public reads were reprocessed in TCRdb via fastp at Q25 and MiXCR, keeping in-frame beta chains. Every CDR3 protein is listed once, alongside the most common genes and DNA of its rows. This sample is represented by around 30,000 distinct CDR3 sequences; under 8% of them were singletons. 25% to 30% of the sample is held by the ten biggest clonotypes. The paper as a whole reports these results and caveats: The apparently early alphabetaT-cell count recovery about two months after transplant was reportedly dependent on only several hundred rapidly expanded clones derived from non-depleted graft cells.

The time point label, read with the paper, signifies: day 60 (about 2 months) after transplantation. The sample's treatment or condition label is to be understood as: allogeneic hematopoietic cell transplantation with graft depleted of TCRalphabeta T cells and CD19 B cells. Sequences were derived from peripheral blood, sampled 60 days after TCRalphabeta/CD19-depleted stem cell transplant. All receptors derive from a child under two years old who had a stem cell transplant for acute myeloid leukemia, so the T cells may come from the graft donor.

Ten or more counts support this clonotype. The rearrangement uses TRBV5-5 and TRBJ1-2; D call uncertain. CDR1 SGHKS and CDR2 YYEKEE come from the germline V gene (reference sequence). CDR3 length: 13 residues. Trimming cost V 0 bases and J 4 bases, with 7 bases left between them. CDR3 sequence: CASSLGDGYGYTF. As DNA, the CDR3 is TGTGCCAGCAGCTTGGGGGATGGCTATGGCTACACCTTC.

In this sample, this clonotype turned up many times. The chain links TRBV9 to TRBJ2-2; TRBD1 is a possible D gene (7 bases). Germline V lookup: CDR1 SGDLS, CDR2 YYNGEE. The ends were cut back, 6 bases at V and 2 bases at J, with 11 bases in the middle. The CDR3 sequence is 14 residues long. The chain's CDR3 is CASMEGANTGELFF. In nucleotides, the CDR3 is TGTGCCAGCATGGAGGGGGCAAACACCGGGGAGCTGTTTTTT.

This clonotype has ten or more counts. The V and J genes are TRBV6-6 and TRBJ2-7; D may correspond to TRBD1 or TRBD2 (5 bases each). The ends were cut back, 8 bases at V and 3 bases at J, with 8 bases in the middle. The CDR3 spans 11 residues. Germline-derived CDR1 and CDR2 are MNHNY and SVGAGI (reference sequence). CDR3 protein: CASRDGYEQYF. The CDR3, as DNA: TGTGCCAGCCGGGACGGCTACGAGCAGTACTTC.

This clonotype appeared many times. The rearrangement uses TRBV3-1 and TRBJ1-5; D is ambiguous. Germline values: CDR1 LGHDT, CDR2 YNNKEL (reference sequence). The CDR3 covers 12 residues. The V end was cut by 5 bases, the J end by 7 bases, with 9 bases between. The CDR3, as DNA: TGTGCCAGCAGCGCCCGGAGCCAGCCCCAGCATTTT. This translates into CASSARSQPQHF.

This clonotype was counted at least ten times. V usage is TRBV12-5 and J usage is TRBJ2-1, with no clear D. The CDR3 totals 11 residues. The V and J ends lost 6 bases and 8 bases respectively, with 8 bases between them. Germline assignment: CDR1 LGHNT and CDR2 FRNRAP. The CDR3 region has the DNA TGTGCTAGTGGCCCCCCGGATGAGCAGTTCTTC. Amino acids: CASGPPDEQFF.

Only a few counts were recorded for this clonotype. The chain uses TRBV7-2 and TRBJ2-5; unclear D gene. This CDR3 contains 15 residues. Per the germline V gene, CDR1 is SGHTA and CDR2 is FQGNSA. Trimming took off 1 base at V and 4 bases at J, with 13 bases between the two ends. The CDR3 DNA reads TGTGCCAGCAGCTTAGTAGTGGGTCCGAGAGAGACCCAGTACTTC. Translated, it gives CASSLVVGPRETQYF.

This clonotype was picked up many times. The chain employs TRBV7-3 and TRBJ2-3; 12 bases are shared with TRBD2. Trimming removed 1 base from V and 5 bases from J; junction bases left unmatched: 4. There are 16 residues in the CDR3. The V gene's germline CDR1 is SGHTA and CDR2 FQGTGA. In nucleotides, the CDR3 is TGTGCCAGCAGCTTAATCCTAGCGGGAGGGGTAGATACGCAGTATTTT. Translated: CASSLILAGGVDTQYF.

This clonotype was seen repeatedly, ten times or more. The CDR3 DNA sequence: TGCAGCGTCCTCGGCAATGAGCAGTTCTTC. It is translated as CSVLGNEQFF. J is TRBJ2-1 and V is TRBV29-1; no reliable D call. Looked up from germline, CDR1 is SQVTM and CDR2 is ANQGSEA. The CDR3 contains 10 residues. V lost 6 bases, J lost 6 bases, and 6 bases lay in between.

This clonotype was seen many times. The chain has TRBV28 and TRBJ1-5, with 7 bases identical to TRBD1. The V segment lost 2 bases and the J segment 0 bases; nucleotides outside the gene matches: 4. Germline-derived CDR1 and CDR2 are MDHEN and SYDVKM. This CDR3 has 16 residues. The CDR3 reads CASSLTGTDSNQPQHF. CDR3 sequence (DNA): TGTGCCAGCAGTTTAACCGGGACAGATAGCAATCAGCCCCAGCATTTT. The whole variable domain, remainder taken from reference TRBV28 and TRBJ1-5, is DVKVTQSSRYLVKRTGEKVFLECVQDMDHENMFWYRQDPGLGLRLIYFSYDVKMKEKGDIPEGYSVSREKKERFSLILESASTNQTSMYLCASSLTGTDSNQPQHFGDGTRLSIL.

This clonotype was recorded at least ten times. The CDR3 DNA follows: TGCAGCGTTGTCGGACAGGGTCGGAGCGGGGAGCTGTTTTTT. It is translated as CSVVGQGRSGELFF. The chain is built from TRBV29-1 and TRBJ2-2, with 8 bases lining up with TRBD1. Germline V lookup: CDR1 SQVTM, CDR2 ANQGSEA. V was pared by 4 bases and J by 7 bases, with 8 bases of the junction left unmatched. The CDR3 covers 14 residues.

This clonotype was counted ten times or more. The chain links TRBV12-3 or TRBV12-4 to TRBJ1-5, with D hard to call. Trimming cost V 4 bases and J 5 bases, with 12 bases left between them. This CDR3 spans 14 amino acids. The CDR3 coding sequence is TGTGCCAGCAGTTCTCCTGTCTTCGATCAGCCCCAGCATTTT. Protein sequence: CASSSPVFDQPQHF.

This clonotype has at least ten counts. The chain carries TRBV12-3 or TRBV12-4 and TRBJ2-1; perhaps D is TRBD1 or TRBD2 (5 bases each). Trimming shortened V by 4 bases and J by 9 bases, and 10 bases separated the two germline ends. The CDR3 runs 12 residues. CDR3 bases: TGTGCCAGCAGTTGGGTGAGGGGTGAGCAGTTCTTC. Translated, it gives CASSWVRGEQFF.

This clonotype was found many times. V usage is TRBV10-3 and J usage is TRBJ1-1; possible D gene TRBD1, 6 bases. The V end lost 0 bases, the J end lost 5 bases, and 16 bases lay between the germline ends. This CDR3 has 16 amino acids. The V gene's germline CDR1 is ENHRY and CDR2 SYGVKD. As DNA, the CDR3 is TGTGCCATCAGTGAGTCGAGGGGGTGGGGGATGACTGAAGCTTTCTTT. Translating gives CAISESRGWGMTEAFF.

This clonotype has a count of ten or more. The CDR3 is CASSQDRNEQFF. CDR3 DNA: TGTGCCAGCAGCCAAGACAGAAATGAGCAGTTCTTC. The chain recombines TRBV2 with TRBJ2-1; tentative D call: TRBD1 (5 bases). CDR1 is SNHLY, CDR2 FYNNEI, per germline. Trimming stripped 6 bases from V and 7 bases from J, with 10 bases between. The CDR3 is 12 amino acids.

At least ten counts were recorded for this clonotype. CDR3 region: CASSLKGLAGTQETQYF. The CDR3 DNA reads TGCGCCAGCAGCTTGAAGGGACTAGCGGGGACACAAGAGACCCAGTACTTC. The rearrangement joins TRBV5-1 to TRBJ2-5, with 13 bases fitting TRBD2. The CDR3 length is 17 residues. V trimming: 1 base; J trimming: 2 bases; junction bases outside the gene matches: 5. Germline V CDR1 and CDR2: SGHRS, YFSETQ.

This clonotype came up many times. This chain uses TRBV29-1 with TRBJ2-7; D unclear. CDR1 is SQVTM, CDR2 ANQGSEA, per germline. The CDR3 runs 13 residues. The V end was cut by 4 bases, the J end by 6 bases, with 16 bases between. The CDR3 loop is CSVAWTEHSEQYF. Written as DNA, the CDR3 is TGCAGCGTTGCGTGGACCGAGCATAGCGAGCAGTACTTC.

This clonotype was seen ten or more times. The CDR3 region is CASSFYYRATNEKLFF. As DNA, the CDR3 is TGTGCCAGCAGTTTTTACTACCGAGCTACTAATGAAAAACTGTTTTTT. The chain combines TRBV28 with TRBJ1-4; D remains ambiguous. Germline V lookup: CDR1 MDHEN, CDR2 SYDVKM. Trimming shortened V by 3 bases and J by 2 bases, and 13 bases separated the two germline ends. This CDR3 region has 16 residues.

This clonotype was detected ten times or more. This sequence joins TRBV25-1 and TRBJ1-4; no clear D. Trimming left V 0 bases short and J 0 bases short, with 14 bases between. CDR1 MGHDK and CDR2 SYGVNS come from the germline V gene. The CDR3 sequence is 18 residues long. The DNA for the CDR3 is TGTGCCAGCAGTGAATATGAGAGGCCGTGGGCAACTAATGAAAAACTGTTTTTT. This gives the protein CASSEYERPWATNEKLFF. Full variable domain (missing parts from reference TRBV25-1 and TRBJ1-4): EADIYQTPRYLVIGTGKKITLECSQTMGHDKMYWYQQDPGMELHLIHYSYGVNSTEKGDLSSESTVSRIRTEHFPLTLESARPSHTSQYLCASSEYERPWATNEKLFFGSGTQLSVL.

This clonotype was picked up many times. The J gene is TRBJ2-6, the V gene TRBV18, with D possibly TRBD1 on 6 matching bases. Germline V gives CDR1 KGHSH, CDR2 LQKENI. Trimming took 5 bases from V and 2 from J, leaving 19 bases between them. The CDR3 is 18 amino acids. CDR3 nucleotides: TGTGCCAGCTCAAAACGAATTATACAGGGTCCTGGGGCCAACGTCCTGACTTTC. This sequence encodes CASSKRIIQGPGANVLTF.

This clonotype was picked up many times. For the CDR3, the DNA is TGTGCCAGCAGTTTAATAGATACGCAGTATTTT. As protein: CASSLIDTQYF. This chain joins TRBV28 and TRBJ2-3; D is unclear. The V gene lost 2 bases and the J gene lost 5 bases, with 2 bases spanning the gap. CDR1 is MDHEN, CDR2 SYDVKM, per germline. CDR3 length: 11 amino acids. Full variable domain (remainder filled in from reference TRBV28 and TRBJ2-3): DVKVTQSSRYLVKRTGEKVFLECVQDMDHENMFWYRQDPGLGLRLIYFSYDVKMKEKGDIPEGYSVSREKKERFSLILESASTNQTSMYLCASSLIDTQYFGPGTRLTVL.

This clonotype was detected ten times or more. V is TRBV2 and J is TRBJ2-2, with a possible D match to TRBD2 (5 bases). CDR3 length equals 15 residues. Germline V gene data show CDR1 as SNHLY and CDR2 as FYNNEI. The V gene lost 8 bases and the J gene lost 6 bases, with 19 bases spanning the gap. Written as DNA, the CDR3 is TGTGCCAGCTCCTTTTTACCGGGATGGGCCGGGGAGCTGTTTTTT. Protein product: CASSFLPGWAGELFF. Full variable domain (missing parts from reference TRBV2 and TRBJ2-2): EPEVTQTPSHQVTQMGQEVILRCVPISNHLYFYWYRQILGQKVEFLVSFYNNEISEKSEIFDDQFSVERPDGSNFTLKIRSTKLEDSAMYFCASSFLPGWAGELFFGEGSRLTVL.